Here is one T cell receptor beta chain with its context. No antigen is known for it. Because it lacks the conserved phenylalanine or tryptophan at the end, this CDR3 is likely a read error. This specimen's treatment or condition label, interpreted: live attenuated yellow fever vaccine strain. At every blood-draw timepoint, two biological replicates of bulk PBMCs were collected. PBMCs were isolated from peripheral blood using a standard Ficoll-Paque protocol. TriZol was used to extract RNA from bulk PBMCs, CD4 and CD8 fractions, and dextramer-positive and dextramer-negative fractions. These data come from a study of T cells after yellow fever vaccination (dated by TCRdb to the late 2010s). Study-wide context: Libraries from fractions with low cell numbers were prepared with the SMART-Seq v4 Ultra Low Input RNA kit. To track T-cell clones before and after primary and booster YFV17D yellow fever vaccination, bulk TCR alpha and beta repertoires were sequenced longitudinally. Two healthy male donors, one aged 18 to 30 and one aged 30 to 40 years, made up the cohort. Blood was collected at multiple timepoints before and after primary and secondary immunization, and bulk PBMC replicates and cell subsets were isolated. The paper's findings and limits, for the study overall: After the booster, most clones that had expanded after primary vaccination were detected again (about 95% of CD4 and roughly 86% of CD8), suggesting broad maintenance of memory. The secondary T-cell response was found to be weaker but faster than the primary response, with a peak reached on day 5 rather than on day 15. A small share of clonotypes was detected in both CD4 and CD8 compartments, with the overlap likely arising from convergent recombination. Computational filtering was required because FACS-sorted repertoires could contain abundant contaminating clonotypes from the bulk population. Because the study included only a couple of donors, the extent to which the findings can be generalized is limited.

TCR cDNA was synthesized by 5'RACE template switching, through which a universal primer site and unique molecular identifiers were introduced. Priming of cDNA synthesis was performed from both the TCR alpha and TCR beta constant segments. Libraries were amplified in two PCR steps, with sample barcodes and sequencing adapters added in the second step. Sequencing of libraries was done on Illumina HiSeq 2500 (2x100 bp) or NovaSeq (2x150 bp). In the authors' own workflow: MIGEC was used to demultiplex reads and collapse the reads into UMI consensus sequences, and MiXCR was used for V(D)J alignment. Vaccine-responding clonotypes were defined with edgeR using replicate PBMC samples, requiring FDR below 0.01 and a log2 fold change above 5 up to day 15. Bulk clonotypes were assigned CD4 or CD8 identity according to which sequenced CD4 or CD8 repertoire held them at higher abundance. TCRdb took the public reads, trimmed them with fastp at Q25, ran MiXCR for clone calling and kept in-frame beta chains. Each CDR3 protein appears once, grouped with its most common genes and DNA. The V and J calls and clone size are TCRdb's, not the authors'. Recorded for this sample are approximately 610,000 distinct CDR3 sequences; about 17% of them occurred a single time. Roughly 17% of the sample is taken by the ten largest.

Termini included, the CDR3 measures 15 amino acids. Solely the CDR3 DNA is kept, with 45 bases framed from the first base. Germline trimming: 1 base from V, 4 bases from J; junction bases outside gene matches: 3. Sequences SGHRS (CDR1) and YFSETQ (CDR2) are obtained from the germline V gene. The rearrangement combines TRBV5-1 with TRBJ2-1; TRBD2 matches 9 bases in the middle. The sequence derives from a man aged 18 to 29 who received the YFV17D yellow fever vaccine. The specimen comprised PBMCs, sampled about 5 days after the first yellow fever vaccination. The sequenced DNA is TGCGCCAGCAGCTTGTCTAGCGGGATATACAATGAGCAGTTCTTA. This codes for CASSLSSGIYNEQFL.